What follows are 17 T cell receptor beta chains derived from one specimen sequenced in a study of blood T cell repertoires in COVID-19. The method was immunoSEQ multiplex PCR; TCRdb's version includes in-frame clones alone and lacks a portion of them. The table shows fewer than 65,000 clones, with roughly 87% occurring only once. Sequencing was carried out using peripheral blood. These receptors were taken from a human donor with acute or convalescent COVID-19. The donor label of this sample is uncertain.

The J gene is TRBJ2-2, the V gene TRBV9; 7 nucleotides match TRBD2. The V and J ends lost 4 bases and 2 bases, in that order; junction bases with no gene match: 2. In germline, CDR1 is SGDLS, CDR2 YYNGEE. The CDR3 loop spans 14 amino acids. The chain's CDR3 is CASSSGANTGELFF. CDR3 nucleotide sequence: TGTGCCAGCAGCAGCGGGGCTAACACCGGGGAGCTGTTTTTT.

Only one count was recorded for this clone. The chain has TRBV5-4 and TRBJ2-6; maybe TRBD1 (6 bases). Germline V CDR1 and CDR2: SGHNT, YYREEE (reference sequence). V lost 1 base and J 0 bases, leaving 17 bases between the germline ends. The CDR3 runs to 19 residues. The chain's CDR3 is CASSLLLGQRVSGANVLTF. CDR3 in DNA: TGTGCCAGCAGCTTGCTTCTCGGACAGAGGGTCTCTGGGGCCAACGTCCTGACTTTC.

This clone was seen only once. The genes are TRBV7-9 and TRBJ2-7; no definite D call. Trimming left V 5 bases short and J 3 bases short, with 8 bases between. Per germline, CDR1 SEHNR and CDR2 FQNEAQ (reference sequence). The CDR3 runs 12 residues. The CDR3: CASSPSGYEQYF. CDR3 nucleotides: TGTGCCAGCAGCCCCTCGGGCTACGAGCAGTACTTC.

This clone was counted once. The gene calls are TRBV4-2 and TRBJ2-1, with 10 nucleotides matching TRBD2. This CDR3 comprises 17 residues. CDR1 and CDR2 from the germline V gene are LGHNA and YNFKEQ. V gave up 0 bases and J gave up 10 bases; unmatched junction bases: 12. CDR3 sequence reads: CASSQESSGGAFSEQFF. The CDR3 DNA follows: TGTGCCAGCAGCCAAGAATCCAGCGGGGGGGCTTTTAGCGAGCAGTTCTTC.

The chain employs TRBV10-3 and TRBJ2-1; 13 nucleotides match TRBD2. Germline CDR1 and CDR2: ENHRY and SYGVKD. J lost 4 bases, V lost 4 bases, and 1 base had no gene match. This CDR3 contains 15 residues. CDR3 DNA: TGTGCCATCAGTGGGACTAGCGGGGGTTACAATGAGCAGTTCTTC. It specifies CAISGTSGGYNEQFF.

This chain links TRBV19 with TRBJ1-3; 10 bases are shared with TRBD1. Losses at the gene ends were 5 bases for V and 2 bases for J; bases not matched to a gene: 3. CDR1 is LNHDA, CDR2 SQIVND, per germline (reference sequence). The CDR3 totals 15 residues. CDR3 sequence: CASSPGTGAGNTIYF. CDR3 bases: TGTGCCAGTAGTCCGGGGACAGGGGCTGGAAACACCATATATTTT. Full variable domain (outside the CDR3, taken from reference TRBV19 and TRBJ1-3): DGGITQSPKYLFRKEGQNVTLSCEQNLNHDAMYWYRQDPGQGLRLIYYSQIVNDFQKGDIAEGYSVSREKKESFPLTVTSAQKNPTAFYLCASSPGTGAGNTIYFGEGSWLTVV.

The chain employs TRBV2 and TRBJ1-2, with D hard to call. The V end was cut by 2 bases, the J end by 10 bases, with 8 bases between. The CDR3 contains 11 residues. Looked up from germline, CDR1 is SNHLY and CDR2 is FYNNEI. CDR3 residues: CASSESTTYTF. CDR3 DNA: TGTGCCAGCAGTGAAAGCACTACCTACACCTTC. The whole variable domain, remainder taken from reference TRBV2 and TRBJ1-2, is EPEVTQTPSHQVTQMGQEVILRCVPISNHLYFYWYRQILGQKVEFLVSFYNNEISEKSEIFDDQFSVERPDGSNFTLKIRSTKLEDSAMYFCASSESTTYTFGSGTRLTVV.

The CDR3 loop is CASGLRQGRNEQFF. The DNA for the CDR3 is TGTGCCAGTGGCCTGAGACAGGGCCGCAATGAGCAGTTCTTC. The genes are TRBV27 and TRBJ2-1; 7 bases fit TRBD1. CDR1 and CDR2 from the germline V gene are MNHEY and SMNVEV (reference sequence). The V segment lost 9 bases and the J segment 6 bases; nucleotides outside the gene matches: 11. CDR3 length: 14 residues.

This clone was found a few times. Its ends do not fully match the called genes, so a read error is possible. The chain joins TRBV2 to TRBJ1-5; D uncertain. This CDR3 is 15 amino acids long. Per the germline V gene, CDR1 is SNHLY and CDR2 is FYNNEI. CDR3 sequence: CASREGVTSNQPQHF. The DNA of the CDR3 is TGTGCCAGCAGAGAAGGCGTTACTAGCAATCAGCCCCAGCATTTT. Variable domain in full (rest from reference TRBV2 and TRBJ1-5): EPEVTQTPSHQVTQMGQEVILRCVPISNHLYFYWYRQILGQKVEFLVSFYNNEISEKSEIFDDQFSVERPDGSNFTLKIRSTKLEDSAMYFCASREGVTSNQPQHFGDGTRLSIL.

This chain joins TRBV5-1 and TRBJ2-3, with 10 bases that match TRBD1. The V and J ends lost 0 bases and 3 bases, in that order; junction bases with no gene match: 4. CDR1 SGHRS and CDR2 YFSETQ come from the germline V gene. CDR3 length: 16 residues. The CDR3, as DNA: TGCGCCAGCAGCTTGGGGAGGACAGGGGGAACAGATACGCAGTATTTT. Residues: CASSLGRTGGTDTQYF.

The rearrangement joins TRBV12-3 or TRBV12-4 to TRBJ2-1, with D possibly TRBD1 on 6 matching bases. The V end lost 8 bases, the J end lost 4 bases, and 12 bases lay between the germline ends. The CDR3 spans 13 residues. The CDR3: CASLSGQYNEQFF. In DNA form, the CDR3 reads TGTGCCAGCCTCTCGGGACAATACAATGAGCAGTTCTTC.

The rearrangement links TRBV20-1 to TRBJ1-2; no definite D call. Per germline, CDR1 DFQATT and CDR2 SNEGSKA (reference sequence). The ends were cut back, 2 bases at V and 2 bases at J, with 3 bases in the middle. The CDR3 is 11 residues long. The CDR3 reads CSARQNYGYTF. The CDR3 DNA reads TGCAGTGCTAGACAGAACTATGGCTACACCTTC.

The chain carries TRBV3-1 (or the pseudogene TRBV3-2) and TRBJ2-7; the D gene is possibly TRBD1 (6 bases). Per germline, CDR1 LGHDT and CDR2 YNNKEL (reference sequence). The germline V and J ends were trimmed by 3 bases and 4 bases, with 10 bases remaining between them. The CDR3 has 13 residues. The CDR3 loop is CASSHRTEYEQYF. The CDR3 nucleotides read TGTGCCAGCAGCCATCGGACAGAGTACGAGCAGTACTTC.

J is TRBJ1-2 and V is TRBV2, with D hard to call. V was trimmed by 4 bases and J by 1 base, leaving 7 bases between them. The germline V gene has CDR1 SNHLY and CDR2 FYNNEI. CDR3 length equals 13 residues. CDR3 DNA sequence: TGTGCCAGCAGTGTCAACAATAACTATGGCTACACCTTC. As protein: CASSVNNNYGYTF.

The V gene is TRBV2, the J gene TRBJ1-1, with D uncertain. Germline V lookup: CDR1 SNHLY, CDR2 FYNNEI. V was clipped by 7 bases and J by 3 bases, with 12 bases between them. CDR3 size: 13 residues. The CDR3 DNA sequence: TGTGCCAGCAAAGAGGGTTGGTACACTGAAGCTTTCTTT. This gives the protein CASKEGWYTEAFF.

The chain employs TRBV4-1 and TRBJ2-3; tentatively, D is TRBD1 (6 bases). The V end was cut by 5 bases, the J end by 2 bases, with 11 bases between. CDR3 length equals 14 residues. Germline V gene lookup returns CDR1 MGHRA and CDR2 YSYEKL. The CDR3 coding sequence is TGCGCCAGCAGCGCGAGGGGGTCCACAGATACGCAGTATTTT. It codes for CASSARGSTDTQYF.

The V and J genes are TRBV21-1 and TRBJ2-7; TRBD2, the table's D call, was not compared with the DNA. TRBV21-1 is an annotated pseudogene. The CDR3 runs 15 residues. This chain's CDR3 is CASSKKRSISYEQYF. The CDR3 DNA reads as TGTGCCAGCAGCAAAAAGAGGTCGATCTCCTACGAGCAGTACTTC.